This TCR beta chain comes out of a study of cytomegalovirus exposure and HLA in healthy donors. Regarding the study as a whole: TCR beta chain V- and J-gene trimming was linked, in a later analysis, to a missense variant in DCLRE1C. Within an earlier analysis, most TCR beta V segments proved productive either about 90% or about 30% of the time.

This PCR relied on a set of 60 Vbeta primers and 13 Jbeta primers. Clones were read by immunoSEQ multiplex PCR, and TCRdb kept only the in-frame ones, dropping some. The sample carries 100,000 to 150,000 clones, around 75% recorded once. With respect to this clone: The target antigen is unknown.

Though probably carrying unrecorded immune exposures, donors were nominally healthy at sampling. The clonotype comes from a man aged 55 to 70 in good health and CMV-seropositive. The sample was PBMCs.

CDR3 sequence: CASSAGTRGAYEQYF. DNA of the CDR3: TGTGCCAGCAGCGCCGGGACTAGAGGGGCCTACGAGCAGTACTTC. The rearrangement links TRBV5-4 to TRBJ2-7; 8 nucleotides agree with TRBD2. The ends lost 4 bases at V and 2 bases at J; junction bases unmatched: 8. This CDR3 region has 15 residues. Per germline, CDR1 SGHNT and CDR2 YYREEE (reference sequence). Drawing the rest from reference TRBV5-4 and TRBJ2-7, the complete variable domain is ETGVTQSPTHLIKTRGQQVTLRCSSQSGHNTVSWYQQALGQGPQFIFQYYREEENGRGNFPPRFSGLQFPNYSSELNVNALELDDSALYLCASSAGTRGAYEQYFGPGTRLTVT.